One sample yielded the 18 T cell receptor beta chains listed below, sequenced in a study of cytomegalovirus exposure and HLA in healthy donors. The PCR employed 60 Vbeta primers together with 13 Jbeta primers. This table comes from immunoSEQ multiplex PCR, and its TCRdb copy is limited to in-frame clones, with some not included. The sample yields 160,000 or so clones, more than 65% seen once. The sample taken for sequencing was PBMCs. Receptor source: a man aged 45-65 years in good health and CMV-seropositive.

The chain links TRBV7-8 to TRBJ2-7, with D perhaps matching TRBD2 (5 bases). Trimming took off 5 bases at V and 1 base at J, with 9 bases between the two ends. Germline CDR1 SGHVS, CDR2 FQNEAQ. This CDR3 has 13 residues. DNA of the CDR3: TGTGCCAGCAGCCACGGGGATTCCTACGAGCAGTACTTC. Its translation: CASSHGDSYEQYF.

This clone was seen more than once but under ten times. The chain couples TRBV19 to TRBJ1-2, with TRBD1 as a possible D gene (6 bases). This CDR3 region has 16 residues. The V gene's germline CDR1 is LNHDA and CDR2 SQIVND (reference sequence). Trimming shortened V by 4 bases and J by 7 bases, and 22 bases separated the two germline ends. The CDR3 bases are TGTGCCAGTAGTACCCCCTCGCGGGGGCGAAGTTTTGGCTACACCTTC. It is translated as CASSTPSRGRSFGYTF.

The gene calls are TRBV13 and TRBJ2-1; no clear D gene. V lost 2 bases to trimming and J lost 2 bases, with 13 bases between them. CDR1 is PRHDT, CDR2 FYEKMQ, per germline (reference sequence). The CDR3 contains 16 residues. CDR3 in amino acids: CASSLTTQPPYNEQFF. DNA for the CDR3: TGTGCCAGCAGCTTAACAACCCAACCTCCCTACAATGAGCAGTTCTTC.

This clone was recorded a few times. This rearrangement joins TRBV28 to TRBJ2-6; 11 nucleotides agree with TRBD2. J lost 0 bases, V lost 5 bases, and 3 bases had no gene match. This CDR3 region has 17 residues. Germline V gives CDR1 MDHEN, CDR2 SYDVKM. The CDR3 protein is CASSMTSGASGANVLTF. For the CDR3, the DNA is TGTGCCAGCAGTATGACTAGCGGGGCCTCTGGGGCCAACGTCCTGACTTTC.

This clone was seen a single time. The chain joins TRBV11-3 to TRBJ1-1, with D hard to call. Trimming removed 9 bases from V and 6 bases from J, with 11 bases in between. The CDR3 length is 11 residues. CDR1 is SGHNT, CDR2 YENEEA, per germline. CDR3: CARGGEAEAFF. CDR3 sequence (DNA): TGTGCCAGGGGCGGGGAGGCTGAAGCTTTCTTT.

CDR3 loop: CASSLGAGAVPAPQHF. The CDR3 DNA follows: TGTGCCAGCAGCTTAGGGGCGGGGGCAGTCCCCGCGCCCCAGCATTTT. The rearrangement links TRBV11-2 to TRBJ1-5; weak D call: TRBD1 (6 bases). The V gene's germline CDR1 is SGHAT and CDR2 FQNNGV. V shed 1 base and J shed 9 bases, with 19 bases lying between them. This CDR3 is built from 16 residues.

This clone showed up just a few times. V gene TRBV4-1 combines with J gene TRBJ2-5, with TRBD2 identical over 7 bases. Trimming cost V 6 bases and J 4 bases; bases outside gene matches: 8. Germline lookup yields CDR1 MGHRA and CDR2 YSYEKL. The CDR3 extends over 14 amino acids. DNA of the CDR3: TGCGCCAGCAGGGATGGGTCTAGCGGAGAGACCCAGTACTTC. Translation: CASRDGSSGETQYF.

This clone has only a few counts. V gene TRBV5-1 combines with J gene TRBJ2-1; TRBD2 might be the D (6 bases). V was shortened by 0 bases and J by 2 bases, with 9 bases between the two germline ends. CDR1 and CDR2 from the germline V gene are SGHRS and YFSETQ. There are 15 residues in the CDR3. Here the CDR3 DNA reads TGCGCCAGCAGCTTGGAGGGGAGGCCCTACAATGAGCAGTTCTTC. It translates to CASSLEGRPYNEQFF. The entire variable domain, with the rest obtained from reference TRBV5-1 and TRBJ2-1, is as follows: KAGVTQTPRYLIKTRGQQVTLSCSPISGHRSVSWYQQTPGQGLQFLFEYFSETQRNKGNFPGRFSGRQFSNSRSEMNVSTLELGDSALYLCASSLEGRPYNEQFFGPGTRLTVL.

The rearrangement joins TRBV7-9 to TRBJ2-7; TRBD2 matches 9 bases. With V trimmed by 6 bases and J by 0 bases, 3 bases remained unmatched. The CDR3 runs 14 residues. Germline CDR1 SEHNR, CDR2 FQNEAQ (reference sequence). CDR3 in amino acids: CASRVSGSSYEQYF. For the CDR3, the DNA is TGTGCCAGCAGGGTTAGCGGGAGCTCCTACGAGCAGTACTTC.

The CDR3 spells CSGGQRGGQETQYF. The CDR3, as DNA: TGCAGCGGGGGTCAGCGGGGGGGACAAGAGACCCAGTACTTC. The chain uses TRBV29-1 and TRBJ2-5; TRBD2 matches 10 bases. CDR3 length: 14 residues. Germline V gene sequence: CDR1 SQVTM, CDR2 ANQGSEA. V lost 7 bases, J lost 2 bases, and 7 bases stayed unmatched.

The chain's CDR3 is CASSEDRGYEQYF. In nucleotides, the CDR3 is TGTGCCAGCAGTGAGGACCGGGGCTACGAGCAGTACTTC. V usage is TRBV6-1 and J usage is TRBJ2-7, with D possibly being TRBD2 (5 bases). The germline CDR1 and CDR2 sequences are MNHNS and SASEGT. This CDR3 has 13 residues. Deletions cut 3 bases from V and 3 bases from J, with 9 bases between.

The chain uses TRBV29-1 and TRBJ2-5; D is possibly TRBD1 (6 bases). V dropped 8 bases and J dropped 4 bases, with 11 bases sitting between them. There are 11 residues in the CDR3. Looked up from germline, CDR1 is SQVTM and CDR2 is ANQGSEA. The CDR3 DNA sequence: TGCAGCCACACAGGGTTAGAGACCCAGTACTTC. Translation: CSHTGLETQYF.

The DNA for the CDR3 is TGTGCCAGCAGTTTGTGGCGAGGGAGTTACGTTAATGAGCAGTTCTTC. Translation gives CASSLWRGSYVNEQFF. V and J are TRBV28 and TRBJ2-1; D might be TRBD2 (5 bases). The CDR3 has 16 residues. Germline CDR1 is MDHEN and CDR2 is SYDVKM. The ends were cut back, 3 bases at V and 7 bases at J, with 19 bases in the middle.

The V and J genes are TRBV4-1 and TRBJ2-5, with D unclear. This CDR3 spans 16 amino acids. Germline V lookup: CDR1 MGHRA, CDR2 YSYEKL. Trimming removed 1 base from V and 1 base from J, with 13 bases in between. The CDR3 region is CASSQVAGTLQETQYF. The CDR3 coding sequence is TGCGCCAGCAGCCAAGTGGCAGGAACCCTCCAAGAGACCCAGTACTTC.

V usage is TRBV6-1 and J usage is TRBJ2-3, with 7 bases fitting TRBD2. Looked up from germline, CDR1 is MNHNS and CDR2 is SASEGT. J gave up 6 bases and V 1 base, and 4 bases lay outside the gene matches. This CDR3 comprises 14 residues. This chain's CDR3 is CASSEGGGEDTQYF. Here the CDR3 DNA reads TGTGCCAGCAGTGAAGGGGGGGGTGAGGATACGCAGTATTTT.

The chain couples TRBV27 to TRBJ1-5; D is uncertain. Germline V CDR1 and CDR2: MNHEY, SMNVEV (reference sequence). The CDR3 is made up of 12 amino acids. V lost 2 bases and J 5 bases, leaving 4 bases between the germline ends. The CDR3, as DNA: TGTGCCAGCAGTTTACCCGATCAGCCCCAGCATTTT. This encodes CASSLPDQPQHF.

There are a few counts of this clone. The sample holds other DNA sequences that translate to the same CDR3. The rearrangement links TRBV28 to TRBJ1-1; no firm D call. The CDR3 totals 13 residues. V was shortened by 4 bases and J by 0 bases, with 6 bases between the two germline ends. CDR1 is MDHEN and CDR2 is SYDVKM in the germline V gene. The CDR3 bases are TGTGCCAGCAGTTCCCGGGTGAACACTGAAGCTTTCTTT. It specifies CASSSRVNTEAFF.

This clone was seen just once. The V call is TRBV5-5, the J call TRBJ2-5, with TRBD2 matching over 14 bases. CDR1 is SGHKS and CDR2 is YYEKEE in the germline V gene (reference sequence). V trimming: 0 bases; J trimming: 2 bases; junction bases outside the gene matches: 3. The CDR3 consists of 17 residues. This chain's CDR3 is CASSLGLAGGPQETQYF. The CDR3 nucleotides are TGTGCCAGCAGCTTGGGACTAGCGGGGGGGCCGCAAGAGACCCAGTACTTC.